This T cell receptor beta chain is drawn from a study of blood T cell repertoires in COVID-19. Germline V gene sequence: CDR1 SGHTA, CDR2 FQGNSA. Losses at the gene ends were 3 bases for V and 7 bases for J; bases not matched to a gene: 4. The CDR3 runs 13 residues. The authors' processing: Amplification with reference gene primers provided the estimates of nucleated cell counts. Sequencing used immunoSEQ multiplex PCR; TCRdb keeps in-frame clones, though not all of them. V, J and clone size are taken as reported in that table, and D and trimming were inferred from the DNA itself. The table shows a few hundred thousand clones, with around 89% occurring only once.

The sequenced material came from PBMCs or T cells enriched from blood (not recorded which). The genes are TRBV7-2 and TRBJ2-5, with 8 bases that match TRBD2. This sequence originates from a woman aged 40-49 years who had recovered from COVID-19. CDR3 DNA sequence: TGTGCCAGCAGCTTGACTAGCGACGCGACCCAGTACTTC. It encodes CASSLTSDATQYF.